The 2 T cell receptor beta chains listed next were all sequenced from one sample in a study of blood T cell repertoires in COVID-19 (dated by TCRdb to 2018 to 2021). Receptors were amplified or captured by the immunoSEQ multiplex PCR assay. Entries here come from immuneACCESS through TCRdb and include only in-frame sequences with V and J called. Some clones fail to appear in such tables; in the studies checked, an unresolved V gene covers under half of the shortfall, and the cause of the remainder is unknown. Present in this sample are about 110,000 clones, 75% to 85% of which were seen just once. Over 8.5% of the sample is taken by the ten largest. Sequences were obtained from peripheral blood. These receptors originate from a woman between 65 and 79 years old with acute or convalescent COVID-19.

Only a few counts were recorded for this clone. For the CDR3, the DNA is TGTGCTAGTGGTTTGACACAGGGGGCGAATAGCAATCAGCCCCAGCATTTT. Encoded protein: CASGLTQGANSNQPQHF. The V and J genes are TRBV12-5 and TRBJ1-5, with 9 bases fitting TRBD1. The germline gives CDR1 LGHNT, CDR2 FRNRAP. The CDR3 contains 17 residues. V lost 2 bases to trimming and J lost 0 bases; unmatched junction nucleotides: 5.

The chain has TRBV3-1 (or the pseudogene TRBV3-2) and TRBJ2-1; 8 bases are shared with TRBD2. CDR1 is LGHDT, CDR2 YNNKEL, per germline (reference sequence). V lost 4 bases and J lost 4; bases outside the gene matches: 15. The CDR3 is made up of 18 amino acids. This CDR3 is CASSLKWPQRGSYNEQFF. The CDR3, as DNA: TGTGCCAGCAGCCTCAAGTGGCCCCAGCGGGGGAGTTACAATGAGCAGTTCTTC.